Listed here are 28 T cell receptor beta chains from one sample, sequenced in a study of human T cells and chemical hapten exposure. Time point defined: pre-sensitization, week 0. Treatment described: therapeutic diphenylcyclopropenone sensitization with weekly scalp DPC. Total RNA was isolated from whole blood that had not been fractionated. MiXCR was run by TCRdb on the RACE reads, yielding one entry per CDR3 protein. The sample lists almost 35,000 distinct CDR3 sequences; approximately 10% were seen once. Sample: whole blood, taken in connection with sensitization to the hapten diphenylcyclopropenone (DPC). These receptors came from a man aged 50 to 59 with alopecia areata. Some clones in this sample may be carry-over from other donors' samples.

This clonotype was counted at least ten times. CDR3 sequence reads: CAAQLGGKNIQYF. The CDR3 DNA sequence: TGTGCCGCACAACTGGGAGGCAAAAACATTCAGTACTTC. This chain uses TRBV6-1 with TRBJ2-4; possibly TRBD2 for D (6 bases). The V end was cut by 11 bases, the J end by 3 bases, with 14 bases between. The CDR3 is made up of 13 amino acids. Germline CDR1 MNHNS, CDR2 SASEGT.

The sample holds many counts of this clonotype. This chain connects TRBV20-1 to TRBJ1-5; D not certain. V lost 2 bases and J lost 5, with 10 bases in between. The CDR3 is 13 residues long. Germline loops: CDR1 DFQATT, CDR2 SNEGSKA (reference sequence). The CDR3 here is CSARTGPDQPQHF. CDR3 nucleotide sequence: TGCAGTGCTAGAACCGGGCCGGATCAGCCCCAGCATTTT.

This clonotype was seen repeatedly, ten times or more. CDR3 residues: CASSLGRGARTGELFF. The CDR3 DNA reads TGTGCCAGCAGCTTAGGGCGGGGAGCCCGCACCGGGGAGCTGTTTTTT. The chain carries TRBV7-2 and TRBJ2-2; possible D gene TRBD2, 6 bases. Germline values: CDR1 SGHTA, CDR2 FQGNSA. This CDR3 contains 16 residues. Trimming left V 1 base short and J 4 bases short, with 13 bases between.

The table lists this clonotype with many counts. For the CDR3, the DNA is TGTGCCAGCAGTTCGAAAGGGGATCAGCCCCAGCATTTT. Amino acid sequence: CASSSKGDQPQHF. The chain recombines TRBV6-6 with TRBJ1-5; tentatively, D is TRBD1 (5 bases). V lost 4 bases to trimming and J lost 5 bases, with 9 bases between them. Germline V lookup: CDR1 MNHNY, CDR2 SVGAGI (reference sequence). This CDR3 has 13 amino acids.

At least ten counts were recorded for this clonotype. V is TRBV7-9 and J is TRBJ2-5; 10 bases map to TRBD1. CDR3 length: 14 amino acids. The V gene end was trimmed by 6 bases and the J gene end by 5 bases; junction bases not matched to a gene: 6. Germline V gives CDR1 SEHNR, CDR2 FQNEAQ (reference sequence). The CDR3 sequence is CASRGTGALETQYF. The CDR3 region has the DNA TGTGCCAGCAGGGGGACAGGGGCCTTGGAGACCCAGTACTTC.

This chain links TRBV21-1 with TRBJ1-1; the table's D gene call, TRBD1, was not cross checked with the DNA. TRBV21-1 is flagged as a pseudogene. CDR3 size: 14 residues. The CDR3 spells CASVETGVNTEAFF. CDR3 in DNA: TGTGCCAGCGTCGAAACAGGGGTGAACACTGAAGCTTTCTTT.

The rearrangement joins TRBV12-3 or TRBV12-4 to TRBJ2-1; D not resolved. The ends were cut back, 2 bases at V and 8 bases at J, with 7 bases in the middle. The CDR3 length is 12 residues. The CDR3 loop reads CASSLTDDEQFF. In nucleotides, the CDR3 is TGTGCCAGCAGTTTAACCGACGATGAGCAGTTCTTC.

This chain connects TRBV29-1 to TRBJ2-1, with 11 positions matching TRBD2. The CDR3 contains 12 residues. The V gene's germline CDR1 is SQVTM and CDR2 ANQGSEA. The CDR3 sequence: CRVSGRANEQFF. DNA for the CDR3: TGCAGAGTTAGCGGGAGGGCAAATGAGCAGTTCTTC.

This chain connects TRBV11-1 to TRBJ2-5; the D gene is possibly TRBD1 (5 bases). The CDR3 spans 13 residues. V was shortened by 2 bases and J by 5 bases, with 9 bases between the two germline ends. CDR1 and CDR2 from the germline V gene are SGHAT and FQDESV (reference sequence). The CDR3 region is CASSLRRAETQYF. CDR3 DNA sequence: TGTGCCAGCAGCTTACGCAGGGCGGAGACCCAGTACTTC.

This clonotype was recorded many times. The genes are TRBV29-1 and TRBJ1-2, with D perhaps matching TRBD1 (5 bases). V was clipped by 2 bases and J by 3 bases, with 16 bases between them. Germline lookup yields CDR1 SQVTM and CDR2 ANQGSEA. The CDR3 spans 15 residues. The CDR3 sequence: CSVEIRAGVDYGYTF. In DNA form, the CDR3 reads TGCAGCGTTGAAATCAGGGCCGGTGTGGACTATGGCTACACCTTC.

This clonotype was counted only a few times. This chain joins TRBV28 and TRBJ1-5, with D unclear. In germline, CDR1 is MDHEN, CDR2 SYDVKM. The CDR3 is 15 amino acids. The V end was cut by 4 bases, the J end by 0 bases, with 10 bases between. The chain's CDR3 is CASSWEPYSNQPQHF. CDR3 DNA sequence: TGTGCCAGCAGTTGGGAACCTTATAGCAATCAGCCCCAGCATTTT.

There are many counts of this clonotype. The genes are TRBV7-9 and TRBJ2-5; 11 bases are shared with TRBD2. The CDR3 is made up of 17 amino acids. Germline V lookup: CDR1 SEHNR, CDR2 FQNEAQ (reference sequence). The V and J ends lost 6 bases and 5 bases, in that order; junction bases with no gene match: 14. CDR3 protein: CASRPRSLAGGGETQYF. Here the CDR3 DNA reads TGTGCCAGCAGACCGCGATCCCTAGCGGGAGGCGGGGAGACCCAGTACTTC.

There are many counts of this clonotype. CDR3 coding DNA: TGTGCCAGCAGCTTAGTGGAAGGACGAAGTATTTACAATGAGCAGTTCTTC. Its translation is CASSLVEGRSIYNEQFF. The V call is TRBV7-6, the J call TRBJ2-1; the D is unclear. From germline, CDR1 is SGHVS and CDR2 FNYEAQ. CDR3 length: 17 residues. The V gene lost 1 base and the J gene lost 4 bases, with 17 bases spanning the gap.

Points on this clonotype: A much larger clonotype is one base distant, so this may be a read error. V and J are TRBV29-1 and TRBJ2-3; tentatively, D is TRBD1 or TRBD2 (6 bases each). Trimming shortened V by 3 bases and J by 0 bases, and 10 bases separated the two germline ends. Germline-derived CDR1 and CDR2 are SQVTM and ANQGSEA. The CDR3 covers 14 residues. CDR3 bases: TGCAGCGTTGAGAGGGGGGCTAGCACAGATACGCAGTATTTT. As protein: CSVERGASTDTQYF.

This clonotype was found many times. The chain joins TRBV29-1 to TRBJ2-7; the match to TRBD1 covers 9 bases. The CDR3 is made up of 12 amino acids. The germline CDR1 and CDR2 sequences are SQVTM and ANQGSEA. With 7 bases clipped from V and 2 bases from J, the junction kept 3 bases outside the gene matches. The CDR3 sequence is CSAGQGTYEQYF. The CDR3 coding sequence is TGCAGCGCGGGACAGGGTACCTACGAGCAGTACTTC.

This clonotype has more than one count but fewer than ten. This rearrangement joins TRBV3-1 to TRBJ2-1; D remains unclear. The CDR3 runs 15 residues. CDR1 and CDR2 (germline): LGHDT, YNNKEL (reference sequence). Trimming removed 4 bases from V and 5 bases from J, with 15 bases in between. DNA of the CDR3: TGTGCCAGCAGCCCTACACCCGGAGCCAACAATGAGCAGTTCTTC. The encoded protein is CASSPTPGANNEQFF.

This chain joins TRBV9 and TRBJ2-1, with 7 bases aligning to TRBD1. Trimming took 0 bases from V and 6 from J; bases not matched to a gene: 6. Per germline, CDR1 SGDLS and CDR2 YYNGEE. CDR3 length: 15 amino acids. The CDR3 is CASSVEGQPSNEQFF. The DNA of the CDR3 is TGTGCCAGCAGCGTAGAGGGACAGCCTTCCAATGAGCAGTTCTTC.

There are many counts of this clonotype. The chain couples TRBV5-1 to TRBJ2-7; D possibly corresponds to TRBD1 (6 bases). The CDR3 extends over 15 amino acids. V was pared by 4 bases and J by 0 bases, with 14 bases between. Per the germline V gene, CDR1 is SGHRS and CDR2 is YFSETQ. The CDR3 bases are TGCGCCAGCAGCGCGCCTACAGGGAGCTCCTACGAGCAGTACTTC. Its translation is CASSAPTGSSYEQYF. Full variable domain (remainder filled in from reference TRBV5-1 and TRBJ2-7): KAGVTQTPRYLIKTRGQQVTLSCSPISGHRSVSWYQQTPGQGLQFLFEYFSETQRNKGNFPGRFSGRQFSNSRSEMNVSTLELGDSALYLCASSAPTGSSYEQYFGPGTRLTVT.

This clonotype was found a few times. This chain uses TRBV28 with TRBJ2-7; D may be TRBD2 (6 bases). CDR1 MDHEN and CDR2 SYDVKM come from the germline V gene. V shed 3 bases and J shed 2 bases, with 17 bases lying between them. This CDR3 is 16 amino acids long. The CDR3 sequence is CASSFLQRAPPYEQYF. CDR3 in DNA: TGTGCCAGCAGTTTCCTCCAGCGGGCGCCGCCCTACGAGCAGTACTTC. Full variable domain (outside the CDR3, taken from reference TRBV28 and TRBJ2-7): DVKVTQSSRYLVKRTGEKVFLECVQDMDHENMFWYRQDPGLGLRLIYFSYDVKMKEKGDIPEGYSVSREKKERFSLILESASTNQTSMYLCASSFLQRAPPYEQYFGPGTRLTVT.

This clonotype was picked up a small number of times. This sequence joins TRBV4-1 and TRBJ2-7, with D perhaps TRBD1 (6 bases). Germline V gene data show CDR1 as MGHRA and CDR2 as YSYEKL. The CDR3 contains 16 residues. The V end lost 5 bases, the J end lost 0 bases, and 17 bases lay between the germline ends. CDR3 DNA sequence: TGCGCCAGCAGCATCGAACAGGGTTCCTCCTCCTACGAGCAGTACTTC. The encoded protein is CASSIEQGSSSYEQYF.

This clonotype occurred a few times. The CDR3: CASSLAGGISYNEQFF. In DNA, the CDR3 is TGTGCCAGCAGCTTAGCGGGCGGGATCTCCTACAATGAGCAGTTCTTC. This rearrangement joins TRBV7-9 to TRBJ2-1; possibly TRBD2 for D (6 bases). Germline loops: CDR1 SEHNR, CDR2 FQNEAQ (reference sequence). This CDR3 spans 16 amino acids. V gave up 0 bases and J gave up 0 bases, with 9 bases separating them.

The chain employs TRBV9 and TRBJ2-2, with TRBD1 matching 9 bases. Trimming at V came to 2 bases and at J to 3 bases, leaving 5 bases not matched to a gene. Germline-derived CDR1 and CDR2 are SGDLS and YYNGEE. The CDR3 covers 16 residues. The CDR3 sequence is CASSVTGGPDTGELFF. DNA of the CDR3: TGTGCCAGCAGCGTGACAGGGGGGCCGGACACCGGGGAGCTGTTTTTT.

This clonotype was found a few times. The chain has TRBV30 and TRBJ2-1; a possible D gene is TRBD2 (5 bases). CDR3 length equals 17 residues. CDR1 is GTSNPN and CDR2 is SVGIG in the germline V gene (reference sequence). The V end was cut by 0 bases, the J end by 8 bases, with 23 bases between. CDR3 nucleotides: TGTGCCTGGAGTGTATTCGGGCGGGCGGGCCCTGGTGATGAGCAGTTCTTC. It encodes CAWSVFGRAGPGDEQFF.

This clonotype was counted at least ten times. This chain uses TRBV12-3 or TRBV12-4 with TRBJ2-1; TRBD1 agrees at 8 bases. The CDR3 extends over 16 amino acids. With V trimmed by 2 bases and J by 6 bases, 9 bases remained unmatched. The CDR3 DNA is TGTGCCAGCAGTTTACAGGGGGCTCGACGAGGCAATGAGCAGTTCTTC. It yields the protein CASSLQGARRGNEQFF.

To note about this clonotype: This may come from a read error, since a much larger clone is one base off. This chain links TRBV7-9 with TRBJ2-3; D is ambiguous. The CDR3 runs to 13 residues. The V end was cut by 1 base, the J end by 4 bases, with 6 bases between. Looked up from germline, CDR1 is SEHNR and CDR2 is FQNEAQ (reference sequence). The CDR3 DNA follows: TGTGCCAGCAGCTTAGGAGTGGCAGATACGCAGTATTTT. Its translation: CASSLGVADTQYF. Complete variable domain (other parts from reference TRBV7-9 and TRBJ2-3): DTGVSQNPRHKITKRGQNVTFRCDPISEHNRLYWYRQTLGQGPEFLTYFQNEAQLEKSRLLSDRFSAERPKGSFSTLEIQRTEQGDSAMYLCASSLGVADTQYFGPGTRLTVL.

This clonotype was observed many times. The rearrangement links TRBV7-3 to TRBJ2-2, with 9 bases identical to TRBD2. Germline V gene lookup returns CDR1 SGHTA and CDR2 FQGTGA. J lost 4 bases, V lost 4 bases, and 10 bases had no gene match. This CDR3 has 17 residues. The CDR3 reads CASSYYAGGQATGELFF. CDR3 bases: TGTGCCAGCAGCTACTACGCGGGAGGGCAGGCCACCGGGGAGCTGTTTTTT.

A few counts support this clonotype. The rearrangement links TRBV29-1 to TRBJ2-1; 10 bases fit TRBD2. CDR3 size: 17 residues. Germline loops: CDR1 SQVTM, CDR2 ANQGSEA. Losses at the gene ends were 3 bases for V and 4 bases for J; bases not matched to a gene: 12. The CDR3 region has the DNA TGCAGCGTTGAGGGGCTAGCGGGAGCGTCGAGGTACAATGAGCAGTTCTTC. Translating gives CSVEGLAGASRYNEQFF.

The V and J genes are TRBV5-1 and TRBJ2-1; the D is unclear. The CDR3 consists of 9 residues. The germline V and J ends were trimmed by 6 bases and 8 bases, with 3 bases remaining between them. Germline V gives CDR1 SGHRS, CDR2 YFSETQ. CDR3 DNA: TGCGCCAGCATAGATGAGCAGTTCTTC. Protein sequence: CASIDEQFF.